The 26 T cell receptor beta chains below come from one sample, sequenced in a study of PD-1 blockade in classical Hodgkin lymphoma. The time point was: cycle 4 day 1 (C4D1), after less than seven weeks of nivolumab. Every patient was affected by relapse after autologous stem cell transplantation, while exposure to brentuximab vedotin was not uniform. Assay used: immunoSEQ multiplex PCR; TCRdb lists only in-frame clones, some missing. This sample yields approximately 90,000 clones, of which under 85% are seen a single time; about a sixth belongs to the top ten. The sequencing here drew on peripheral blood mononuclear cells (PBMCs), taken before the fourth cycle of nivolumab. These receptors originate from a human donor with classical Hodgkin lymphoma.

CDR3 loop: CASSEATMNTEAFF. CDR3 coding DNA: TGTGCCAGCAGCGAGGCCACTATGAACACTGAAGCTTTCTTT. The chain couples TRBV9 to TRBJ1-1; D is unclear. Trimming left V 3 bases short and J 0 bases short, with 9 bases between. Germline V gene data show CDR1 as SGDLS and CDR2 as YYNGEE. The length of the CDR3 is 14 residues.

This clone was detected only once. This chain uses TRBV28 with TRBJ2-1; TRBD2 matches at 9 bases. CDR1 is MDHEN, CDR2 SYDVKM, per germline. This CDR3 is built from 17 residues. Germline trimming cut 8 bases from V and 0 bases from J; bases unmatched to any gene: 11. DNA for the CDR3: TGTGCCAGCCCTCCGGCGGGAGGGACGAGCTCCTACAATGAGCAGTTCTTC. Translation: CASPPAGGTSSYNEQFF.

For the CDR3, the DNA is TGTGCCAGCAGTGAATACTACGAGCAGTACTTC. It codes for CASSEYYEQYF. The chain recombines TRBV2 with TRBJ2-7; no reliable D call. The CDR3 is 11 amino acids. The V end lost 2 bases, the J end lost 3 bases, and 2 bases lay between the germline ends. In germline, CDR1 is SNHLY, CDR2 FYNNEI.

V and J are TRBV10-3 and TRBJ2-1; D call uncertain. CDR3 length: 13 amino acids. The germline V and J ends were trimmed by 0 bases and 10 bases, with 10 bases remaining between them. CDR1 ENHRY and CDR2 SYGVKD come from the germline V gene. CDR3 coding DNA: TGTGCCATCAGTGAGTCGGTAGCAGGAGAGCAGTTCTTC. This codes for CAISESVAGEQFF.

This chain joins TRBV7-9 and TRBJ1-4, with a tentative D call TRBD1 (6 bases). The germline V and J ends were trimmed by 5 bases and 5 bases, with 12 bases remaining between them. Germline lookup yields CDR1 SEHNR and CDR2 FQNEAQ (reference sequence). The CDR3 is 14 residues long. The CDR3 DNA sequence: TGTGCCAGCAGCCTGGAACAGGGAAATGAAAAACTGTTTTTT. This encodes CASSLEQGNEKLFF.

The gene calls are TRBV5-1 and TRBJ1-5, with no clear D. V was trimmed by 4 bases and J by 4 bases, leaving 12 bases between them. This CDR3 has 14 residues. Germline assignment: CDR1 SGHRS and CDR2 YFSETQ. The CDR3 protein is CASSQDGNNQPQHF. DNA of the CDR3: TGCGCCAGCAGCCAGGACGGGAATAATCAGCCCCAGCATTTT.

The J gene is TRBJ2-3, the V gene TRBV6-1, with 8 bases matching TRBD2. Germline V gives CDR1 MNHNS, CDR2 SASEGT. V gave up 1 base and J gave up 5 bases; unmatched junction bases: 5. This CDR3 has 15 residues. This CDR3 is CASSEGSLAGDTQYF. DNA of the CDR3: TGTGCCAGCAGTGAAGGCAGTCTAGCGGGAGATACGCAGTATTTT.

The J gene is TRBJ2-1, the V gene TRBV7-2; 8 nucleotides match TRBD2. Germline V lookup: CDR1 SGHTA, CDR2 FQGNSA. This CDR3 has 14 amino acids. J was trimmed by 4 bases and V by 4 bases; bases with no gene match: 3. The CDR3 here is CASSSGGPYNEQFF. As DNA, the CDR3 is TGTGCCAGCAGCTCGGGAGGGCCTTACAATGAGCAGTTCTTC. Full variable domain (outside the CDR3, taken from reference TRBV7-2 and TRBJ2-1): GAGVSQSPSNKVTEKGKDVELRCDPISGHTALYWYRQSLGQGLEFLIYFQGNSAPDKSGLPSDRFSAERTGGSVSTLTIQRTQQEDSAVYLCASSSGGPYNEQFFGPGTRLTVL.

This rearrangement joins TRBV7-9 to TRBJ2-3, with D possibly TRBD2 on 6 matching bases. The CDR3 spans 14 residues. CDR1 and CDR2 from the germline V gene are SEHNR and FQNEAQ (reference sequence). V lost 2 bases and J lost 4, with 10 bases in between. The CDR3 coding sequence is TGTGCCAGCAGCTTACGGGAGAGTGCAGATACGCAGTATTTT. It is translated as CASSLRESADTQYF.

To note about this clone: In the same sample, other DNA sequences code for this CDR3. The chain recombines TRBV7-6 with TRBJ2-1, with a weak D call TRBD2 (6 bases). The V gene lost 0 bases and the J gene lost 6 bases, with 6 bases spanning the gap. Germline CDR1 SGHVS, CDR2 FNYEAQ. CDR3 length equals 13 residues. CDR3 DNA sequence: TGTGCCAGCAGCTTAGCGCGGGGCAATGAGCAGTTCTTC. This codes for CASSLARGNEQFF.

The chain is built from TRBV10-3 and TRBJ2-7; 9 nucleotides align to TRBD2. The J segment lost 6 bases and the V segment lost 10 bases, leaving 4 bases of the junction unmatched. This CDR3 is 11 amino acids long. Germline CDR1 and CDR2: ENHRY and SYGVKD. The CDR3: CATAGGSEQYF. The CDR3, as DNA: TGTGCCACGGCGGGAGGGAGCGAGCAGTACTTC.

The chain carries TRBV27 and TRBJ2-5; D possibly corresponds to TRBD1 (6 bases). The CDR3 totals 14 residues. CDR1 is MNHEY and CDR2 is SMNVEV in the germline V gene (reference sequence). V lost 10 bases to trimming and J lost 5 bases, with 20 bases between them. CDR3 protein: CATWGGGGQETQYF. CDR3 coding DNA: TGTGCCACCTGGGGTGGGGGCGGCCAGGAGACCCAGTACTTC.

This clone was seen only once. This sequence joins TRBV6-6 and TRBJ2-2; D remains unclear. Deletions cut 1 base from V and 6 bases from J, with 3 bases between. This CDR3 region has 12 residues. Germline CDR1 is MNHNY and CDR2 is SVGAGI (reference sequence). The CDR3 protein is CASSYFPGELFF. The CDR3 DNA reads TGTGCCAGCAGTTACTTTCCCGGGGAGCTGTTTTTT.

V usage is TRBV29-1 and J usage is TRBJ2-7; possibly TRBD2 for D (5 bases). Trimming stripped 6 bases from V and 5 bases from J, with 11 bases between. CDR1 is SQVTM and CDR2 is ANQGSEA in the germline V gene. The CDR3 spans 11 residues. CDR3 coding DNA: TGCAGCGTCACTAGTTCCCACGAGCAGTACTTC. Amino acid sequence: CSVTSSHEQYF.

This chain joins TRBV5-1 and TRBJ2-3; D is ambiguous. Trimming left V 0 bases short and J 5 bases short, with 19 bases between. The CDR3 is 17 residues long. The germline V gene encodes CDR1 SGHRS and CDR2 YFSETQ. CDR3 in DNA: TGCGCCAGCAGCTTGGCGAGTACGGCTAGTCGTTTAGATACGCAGTATTTT. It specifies CASSLASTASRLDTQYF.

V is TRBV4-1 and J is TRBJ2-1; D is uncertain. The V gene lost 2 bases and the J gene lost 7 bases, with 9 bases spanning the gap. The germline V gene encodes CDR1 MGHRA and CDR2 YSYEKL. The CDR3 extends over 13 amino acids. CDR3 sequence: CASSQLPPNEQFF. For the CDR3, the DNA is TGCGCCAGCAGCCAATTACCTCCGAATGAGCAGTTCTTC.

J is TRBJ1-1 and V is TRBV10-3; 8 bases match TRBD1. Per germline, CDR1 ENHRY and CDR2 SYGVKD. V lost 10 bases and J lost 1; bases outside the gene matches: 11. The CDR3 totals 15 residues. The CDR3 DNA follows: TGTGCCACACGCGGGACAGGTTCTCCGAACACTGAAGCTTTCTTT. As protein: CATRGTGSPNTEAFF.

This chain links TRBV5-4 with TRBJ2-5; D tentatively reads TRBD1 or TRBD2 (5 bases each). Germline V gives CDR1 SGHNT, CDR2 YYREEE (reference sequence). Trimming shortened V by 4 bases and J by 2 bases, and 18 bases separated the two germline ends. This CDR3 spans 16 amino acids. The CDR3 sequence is CASSGVGRSGQETQYF. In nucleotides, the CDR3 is TGTGCCAGCAGCGGGGTGGGGCGGAGCGGACAAGAGACCCAGTACTTC.

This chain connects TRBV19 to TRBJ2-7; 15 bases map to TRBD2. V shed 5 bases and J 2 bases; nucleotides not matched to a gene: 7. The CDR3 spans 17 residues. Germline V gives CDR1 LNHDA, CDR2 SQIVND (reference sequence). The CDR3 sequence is CASSPGLAGGRTYEQYF. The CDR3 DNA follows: TGTGCCAGTAGTCCGGGACTAGCGGGAGGACGAACCTACGAGCAGTACTTC.

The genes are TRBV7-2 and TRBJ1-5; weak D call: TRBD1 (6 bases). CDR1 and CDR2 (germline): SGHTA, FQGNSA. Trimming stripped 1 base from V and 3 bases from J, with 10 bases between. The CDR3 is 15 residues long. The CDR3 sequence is CASSLGGAVNQPQHF. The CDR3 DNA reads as TGTGCCAGCAGCTTAGGGGGGGCGGTCAATCAGCCCCAGCATTTT.

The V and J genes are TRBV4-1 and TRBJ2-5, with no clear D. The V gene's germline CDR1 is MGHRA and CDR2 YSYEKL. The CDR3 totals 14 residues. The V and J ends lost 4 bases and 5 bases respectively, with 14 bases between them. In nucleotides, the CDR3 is TGCGCCAGCAGCCTCAGGACGGTATGGGAGACCCAGTACTTC. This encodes CASSLRTVWETQYF.

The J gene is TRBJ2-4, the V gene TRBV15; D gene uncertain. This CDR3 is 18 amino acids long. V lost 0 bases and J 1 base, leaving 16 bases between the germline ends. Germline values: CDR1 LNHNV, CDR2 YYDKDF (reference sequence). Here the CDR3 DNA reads TGTGCCACCAGCAGAGATAAGTCGGCCGAGCCGGCCAAAAACATTCAGTACTTC. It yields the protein CATSRDKSAEPAKNIQYF.

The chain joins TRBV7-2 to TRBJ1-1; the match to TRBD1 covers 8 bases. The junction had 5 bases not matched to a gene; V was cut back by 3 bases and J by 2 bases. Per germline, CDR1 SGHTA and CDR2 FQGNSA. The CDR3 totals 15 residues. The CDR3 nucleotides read TGTGCCAGCAGCTTTATCGGGACAGGAAACACTGAAGCTTTCTTT. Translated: CASSFIGTGNTEAFF.

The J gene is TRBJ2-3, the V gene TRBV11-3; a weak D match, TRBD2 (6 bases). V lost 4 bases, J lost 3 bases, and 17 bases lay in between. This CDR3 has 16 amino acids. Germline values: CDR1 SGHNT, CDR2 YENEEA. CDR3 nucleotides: TGTGCCAGCAGCTCCGTAGCAGGGACTCTTACAGATACGCAGTATTTT. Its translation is CASSSVAGTLTDTQYF. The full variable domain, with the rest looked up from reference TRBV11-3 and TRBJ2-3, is EAGVVQSPRYKIIEKKQPVAFWCNPISGHNTLYWYLQNLGQGPELLIRYENEEAVDDSQLPKDRFSAERLKGVDSTLKIQPAELGDSAVYLCASSSVAGTLTDTQYFGPGTRLTVL.

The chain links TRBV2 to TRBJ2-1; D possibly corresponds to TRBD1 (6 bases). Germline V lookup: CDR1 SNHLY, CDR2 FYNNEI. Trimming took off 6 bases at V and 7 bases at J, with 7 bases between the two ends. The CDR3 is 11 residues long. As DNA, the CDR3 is TGTGCCAGCAGGAGGGGGAATGAGCAGTTCTTC. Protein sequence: CASRRGNEQFF.

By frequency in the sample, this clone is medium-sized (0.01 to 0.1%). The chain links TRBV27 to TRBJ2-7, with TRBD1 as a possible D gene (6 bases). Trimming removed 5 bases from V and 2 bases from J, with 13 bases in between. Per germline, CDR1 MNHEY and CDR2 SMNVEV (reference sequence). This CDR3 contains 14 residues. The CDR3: CASSPPDRTYEQYF. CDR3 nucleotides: TGTGCCAGCAGTCCTCCGGACAGAACCTACGAGCAGTACTTC.